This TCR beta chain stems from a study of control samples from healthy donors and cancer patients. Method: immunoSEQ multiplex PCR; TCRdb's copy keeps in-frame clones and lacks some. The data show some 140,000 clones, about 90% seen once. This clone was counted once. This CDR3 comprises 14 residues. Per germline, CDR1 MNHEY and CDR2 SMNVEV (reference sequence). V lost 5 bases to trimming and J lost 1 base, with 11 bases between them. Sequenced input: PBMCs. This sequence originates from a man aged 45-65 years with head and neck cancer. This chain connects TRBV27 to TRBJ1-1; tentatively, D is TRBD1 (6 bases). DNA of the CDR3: TGTGCCAGCAGTAGGGACACCCAGAACACTGAAGCTTTCTTT. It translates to CASSRDTQNTEAFF.